This T cell receptor beta chain was found in a study of shared clonotypes between healthy human individuals. Germline trimming cut 2 bases from V and 4 bases from J; bases unmatched to any gene: 9. CDR1 and CDR2 (germline): MNHEY, SMNVEV (reference sequence). The CDR3 runs to 18 residues. This clone was seen once. Produced via immunoSEQ multiplex PCR; TCRdb's table is partial and in-frame only. Of over a million clones in the sample, approximately 96% were seen once. Sequenced sample: naive CD4+ T cells sorted from blood. Subset described: CD45RA+ positively selected. The sequence was obtained from a man in his thirties or forties in good health. The V and J genes are TRBV27 and TRBJ2-1; 12 positions match TRBD2. Here the CDR3 reads CASSLILAGGPGYNEQFF. CDR3 coding DNA: TGTGCCAGCAGTTTAATTCTAGCGGGAGGGCCTGGGTACAATGAGCAGTTCTTC.